The 21 T cell receptor beta chains below come from one sample, sequenced in a study of cytomegalovirus exposure and HLA in healthy donors (dated by TCRdb to 2015 to 2018). Libraries were built with the immunoSEQ multiplex PCR assay. For the multiplex PCR, a mixture combining 60 forward primers for TCR Vbeta segments and 13 reverse primers for TCR Jbeta segments was used. TCRdb took over this immuneACCESS table, retaining in-frame rearrangements with V and J assigned. Such tables are incomplete; in checked studies, under half of the missing clones stem from an unresolved V gene, and the remainder is unexplained. This sample comprises roughly 70,000 clones, over 70% of them detected only once. Clones ranked in the top ten supply about an eighth of the sample. Specimen: PBMCs. Receptors were obtained from a human donor in good health.

V is TRBV10-2 and J is TRBJ1-2, with TRBD1 as a possible D gene (5 bases). The CDR3 sequence is 12 residues long. Trimming left V 3 bases short and J 4 bases short, with 6 bases between. Germline CDR1 WSHSY, CDR2 SAAADI. CDR3 residues: CASSEQVYGYTF. The CDR3 nucleotides are TGCGCCAGCAGTGAACAGGTCTATGGCTACACCTTC.

This clone was counted between two and nine times. This chain links TRBV28 with TRBJ2-7, with TRBD2 as a possible D gene (5 bases). The CDR3 is made up of 13 amino acids. Germline V gene sequence: CDR1 MDHEN, CDR2 SYDVKM. V gave up 2 bases and J gave up 6 bases, with 11 bases separating them. The CDR3 sequence: CASSLARSGEQYF. Here the CDR3 DNA reads TGTGCCAGCAGTTTAGCCCGCAGCGGCGAGCAGTACTTC. The full variable domain, in which reference TRBV28 and TRBJ2-7 provide the parts outside the CDR3, is DVKVTQSSRYLVKRTGEKVFLECVQDMDHENMFWYRQDPGLGLRLIYFSYDVKMKEKGDIPEGYSVSREKKERFSLILESASTNQTSMYLCASSLARSGEQYFGPGTRLTVT.

The chain recombines TRBV5-4 with TRBJ2-3; the D gene is possibly TRBD2 (5 bases). Germline values: CDR1 SGHNT, CDR2 YYREEE (reference sequence). Between the trimmed V and J ends, which lost 4 bases and 5 bases, there was a span of 14 bases. CDR3 size: 14 residues. This chain's CDR3 is CASSPGFQKDTQYF. As DNA, the CDR3 is TGTGCCAGCAGCCCGGGGTTTCAGAAAGATACGCAGTATTTT.

V gene TRBV6-5 combines with J gene TRBJ1-5; a weak D match, TRBD1 (5 bases). In germline, CDR1 is MNHEY, CDR2 SVGAGI. The V end was cut by 6 bases, the J end by 1 base, with 13 bases between. The CDR3 totals 15 residues. The CDR3 sequence: CASSSAWGSNQPQHF. DNA for the CDR3: TGTGCCAGCAGCTCCGCGTGGGGCAGCAATCAGCCCCAGCATTTT.

The rearrangement links TRBV10-3 to TRBJ2-5; 7 positions match TRBD1. The CDR3 spans 13 residues. CDR1 and CDR2 from the germline V gene are ENHRY and SYGVKD. Trimming removed 6 bases from V and 5 bases from J; junction bases left unmatched: 6. This CDR3 is CAIRGQARETQYF. In DNA, the CDR3 is TGTGCCATCAGAGGACAGGCCAGGGAGACCCAGTACTTC.

This rearrangement joins TRBV10-1 to TRBJ1-4; TRBD1 aligns across 7 bases. The V gene end was trimmed by 8 bases and the J gene end by 7 bases; junction bases not matched to a gene: 19. CDR1 is WNHNN and CDR2 is SYGVQD in the germline V gene (reference sequence). The CDR3 is 17 residues long. DNA for the CDR3: TGCGCCAGCCTTTCGACAGGGCCGAGGGTTCGTTGTGAAAAACTGTTTTTT. It codes for CASLSTGPRVRCEKLFF.

The chain employs TRBV27 and TRBJ2-7; 7 bases map to TRBD1. This CDR3 comprises 14 residues. CDR1 and CDR2 from the germline V gene are MNHEY and SMNVEV (reference sequence). Trimming removed 5 bases from V and 2 bases from J; junction bases left unmatched: 6. The CDR3 sequence: CASSPRGTAYEQYF. As DNA, the CDR3 is TGTGCCAGCAGTCCAAGAGGGACAGCCTACGAGCAGTACTTC.

The CDR3 DNA follows: TGTGCTAGTGGTTTGGTACTCCAATACGGCGGGGAGCTGTTTTTT. It specifies CASGLVLQYGGELFF. This chain links TRBV12-5 with TRBJ2-2; D is uncertain. Deletions cut 0 bases from V and 7 bases from J, with 12 bases between. The germline V gene encodes CDR1 LGHNT and CDR2 FRNRAP. The CDR3 loop spans 15 amino acids. Using reference TRBV12-5 and TRBJ2-2 for the parts outside the CDR3, the full variable domain is DARVTQTPRHKVTEMGQEVTMRCQPILGHNTVFWYRQTMMQGLELLAYFRNRAPLDDSGMPKDRFSAEMPDATLATLKIQPSEPRDSAVYFCASGLVLQYGGELFFGEGSRLTVL.

This CDR3 reads CASSEKGDRGRQPQHF. The CDR3 region has the DNA TGTGCCAGCAGTGAAAAGGGGGACAGGGGAAGGCAGCCCCAGCATTTT. V gene TRBV6-1 combines with J gene TRBJ1-5; 10 bases align to TRBD1. The CDR3 runs to 16 residues. V dropped 2 bases and J dropped 7; count of bases not matched to a gene: 8. CDR1 is MNHNS, CDR2 SASEGT, per germline.

This clone was detected a few times. DNA of the CDR3: TGCAGCGTTGTGACTAGCGGGACAGATACGCAGTATTTT. Amino acids: CSVVTSGTDTQYF. V and J are TRBV29-1 and TRBJ2-3; TRBD2 matches 10 bases. The V and J ends lost 4 bases and 3 bases, in that order; junction bases with no gene match: 1. CDR1 and CDR2 (germline): SQVTM, ANQGSEA. The CDR3 is 13 amino acids.

V usage is TRBV6-5 and J usage is TRBJ1-5; the D is unclear. The V and J ends lost 5 bases and 1 base respectively, with 6 bases between them. The CDR3 has 13 residues. The germline V gene encodes CDR1 MNHEY and CDR2 SVGAGI. CDR3 residues: CASSQASNQPQHF. In nucleotides, the CDR3 is TGTGCCAGCAGTCAGGCGAGCAATCAGCCCCAGCATTTT.

The rearrangement joins TRBV6-1 to TRBJ2-1; D is possibly TRBD1 (8 bases). Germline V CDR1 and CDR2: MNHNS, SASEGT. This CDR3 is built from 15 residues. CDR3 region: CACKPQRDRLSGQFF. The DNA of the CDR3 is TGTGCTTGCAAACCCCAGCGGGACAGGTTATCTGGGCAGTTCTTC.

This rearrangement joins TRBV6-1 to TRBJ2-7; D gene unclear. Between the trimmed V and J ends, which lost 2 bases and 0 bases, there was a span of 17 bases. The length of the CDR3 is 17 residues. The germline V gene encodes CDR1 MNHNS and CDR2 SASEGT. Here the CDR3 DNA reads TGTGCCAGCAGTGAATTACCTCTCGATCACAACTCCTACGAGCAGTACTTC. Its translation is CASSELPLDHNSYEQYF.

The chain joins TRBV5-1 to TRBJ2-5; TRBD1 aligns across 7 bases. Germline V gene data show CDR1 as SGHRS and CDR2 as YFSETQ. V lost 4 bases and J lost 3; bases outside the gene matches: 6. The CDR3 sequence is 14 residues long. This chain's CDR3 is CASSPSTGKETQYF. The CDR3, as DNA: TGCGCCAGCAGCCCCTCGACAGGGAAAGAGACCCAGTACTTC.

The chain joins TRBV6-6 to TRBJ2-7, with a possible D match to TRBD1 (5 bases). V was trimmed by 0 bases and J by 2 bases, leaving 11 bases between them. Germline-derived CDR1 and CDR2 are MNHNY and SVGAGI (reference sequence). This CDR3 spans 15 amino acids. The CDR3 nucleotides are TGTGCCAGCAGTTACTCGACACAGGTAGCCTACGAGCAGTACTTC. It specifies CASSYSTQVAYEQYF.

This clone turned up a few times. V gene TRBV2 combines with J gene TRBJ1-1, with D perhaps TRBD1 (5 bases). V gave up 10 bases and J gave up 3 bases, with 15 bases separating them. There are 13 residues in the CDR3. Germline V lookup: CDR1 SNHLY, CDR2 FYNNEI. This CDR3 reads CATKKDTYTEAFF. CDR3 sequence (DNA): TGTGCCACCAAAAAGGACACGTACACTGAAGCTTTCTTT.

The chain carries TRBV7-8 and TRBJ1-1; 10 nucleotides align to TRBD1. With 5 bases clipped from V and 2 bases from J, the junction kept 11 bases outside the gene matches. CDR3 size: 17 residues. Germline values: CDR1 SGHVS, CDR2 FQNEAQ. The CDR3 spells CASSRRDRGLRNTEAFF. CDR3 DNA sequence: TGTGCCAGCAGCCGCCGGGACAGGGGTTTAAGAAACACTGAAGCTTTCTTT.

This chain's CDR3 is CASSEWTAGSPLHF. The CDR3 DNA reads TGTGCCAGCAGTGAATGGACAGCAGGGTCACCCCTCCACTTT. The V gene is TRBV25-1, the J gene TRBJ1-6; possible D gene TRBD1, 6 bases. V lost 1 base, J lost 10 bases, and 11 bases lay in between. Germline loops: CDR1 MGHDK, CDR2 SYGVNS. This CDR3 comprises 14 residues.

The genes are TRBV7-6 and TRBJ2-7, with 9 bases aligning to TRBD1. Germline trimming cut 1 base from V and 3 bases from J; bases unmatched to any gene: 10. Germline-derived CDR1 and CDR2 are SGHVS and FNYEAQ. This CDR3 has 17 residues. The CDR3 sequence is CASSLGGRTGDYYEQYF. CDR3 bases: TGTGCCAGCAGCTTAGGGGGGAGGACAGGGGACTACTACGAGCAGTACTTC.

The gene calls are TRBV5-1 and TRBJ1-3, with D unclear. V was pared by 4 bases and J by 0 bases, with 11 bases between. Germline values: CDR1 SGHRS, CDR2 YFSETQ. This CDR3 has 15 amino acids. CDR3: CASSRTGDSGNTIYF. In DNA, the CDR3 is TGCGCCAGCAGCCGGACGGGAGACTCTGGAAACACCATATATTTT.

CDR3 DNA sequence: TGCGCCAGCAGCTTGGAGAGGACAGAAACCGGGGAGCTGTTTTTT. Amino acid sequence: CASSLERTETGELFF. This chain links TRBV5-1 with TRBJ2-2; a weak D match, TRBD1 (6 bases). Germline assignment: CDR1 SGHRS and CDR2 YFSETQ. The CDR3 has 15 amino acids. Between the trimmed V and J ends, which lost 0 bases and 5 bases, there was a span of 11 bases.